This T cell receptor (beta chain) stems from a study of CD8+ T cells in alopecia areata. The overall study: Treated patients were given oral tofacitinib, which was dosed at 5 to 10 mg twice daily. Severity was scored as percentage of affected scalp area in treated patients.

cDNA serving as the sequencing template came from extracted, reverse transcribed RNA. Sequencing was performed with immunoSEQ multiplex PCR; in TCRdb, only in-frame clones are kept and a portion is missing. Here the sample spans roughly 220,000 clones, over 60% being singletons. Indicated treatment: oral pan-JAK inhibitor, 5-10 mg twice daily. V lost 5 bases, J lost 0 bases, and 7 bases lay in between. This CDR3 has 12 residues. Germline-derived CDR1 and CDR2 are SQVTM and ANQGSEA. Regarding this clone: This sample includes further DNA sequences coding for the same CDR3.

This chain connects TRBV29-1 to TRBJ1-1, with D possibly TRBD1 on 6 matching bases. The sample was CD4+ T cells sorted from blood, taken around week 42, from a patient treated with tofacitinib. The receptor was derived from a human donor with alopecia areata. CDR3 sequence reads: CSVQGMNTEAFF. The CDR3, as DNA: TGCAGCGTTCAGGGGATGAACACTGAAGCTTTCTTT.